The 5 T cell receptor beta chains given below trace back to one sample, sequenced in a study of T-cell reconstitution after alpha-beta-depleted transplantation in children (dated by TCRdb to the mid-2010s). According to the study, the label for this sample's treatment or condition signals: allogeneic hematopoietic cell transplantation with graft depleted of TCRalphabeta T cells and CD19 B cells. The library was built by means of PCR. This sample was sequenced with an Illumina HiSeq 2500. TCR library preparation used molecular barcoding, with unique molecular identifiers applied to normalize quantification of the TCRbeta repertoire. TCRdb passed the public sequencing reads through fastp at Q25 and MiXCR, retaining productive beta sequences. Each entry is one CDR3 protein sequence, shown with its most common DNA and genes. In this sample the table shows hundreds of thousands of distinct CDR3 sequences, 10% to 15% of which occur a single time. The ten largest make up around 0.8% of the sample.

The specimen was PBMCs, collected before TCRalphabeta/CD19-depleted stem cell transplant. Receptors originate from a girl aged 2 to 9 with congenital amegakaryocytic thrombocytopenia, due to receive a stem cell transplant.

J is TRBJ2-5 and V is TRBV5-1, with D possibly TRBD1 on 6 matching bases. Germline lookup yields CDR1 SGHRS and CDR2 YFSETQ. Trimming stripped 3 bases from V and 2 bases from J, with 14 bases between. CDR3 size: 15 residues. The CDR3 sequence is CASSSRTAPQETQYF. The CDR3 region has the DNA TGCGCCAGCAGCTCCCGGACAGCGCCACAAGAGACCCAGTACTTC. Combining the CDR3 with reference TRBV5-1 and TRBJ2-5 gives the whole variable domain KAGVTQTPRYLIKTRGQQVTLSCSPISGHRSVSWYQQTPGQGLQFLFEYFSETQRNKGNFPGRFSGRQFSNSRSEMNVSTLELGDSALYLCASSSRTAPQETQYFGPGTRLLVL.

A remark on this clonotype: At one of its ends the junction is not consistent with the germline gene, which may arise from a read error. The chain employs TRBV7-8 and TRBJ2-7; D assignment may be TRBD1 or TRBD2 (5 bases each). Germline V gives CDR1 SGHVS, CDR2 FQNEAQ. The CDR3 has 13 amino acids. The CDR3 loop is CASSLNSGTLFGF. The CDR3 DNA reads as TGTGCCAGCAGCCTCAACTCCGGGACCCTTTTTGGCTTC.

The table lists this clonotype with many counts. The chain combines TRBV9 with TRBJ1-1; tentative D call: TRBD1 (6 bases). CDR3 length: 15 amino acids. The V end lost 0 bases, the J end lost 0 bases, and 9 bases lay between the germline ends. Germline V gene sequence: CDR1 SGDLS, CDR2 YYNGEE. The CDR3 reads CASSVVGHMNTEAFF. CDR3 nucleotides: TGTGCCAGCAGCGTAGTGGGACACATGAACACTGAAGCTTTCTTT.

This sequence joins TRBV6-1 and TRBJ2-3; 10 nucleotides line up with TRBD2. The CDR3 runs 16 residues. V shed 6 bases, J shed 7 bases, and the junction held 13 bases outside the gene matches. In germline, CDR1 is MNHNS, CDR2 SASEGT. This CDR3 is CASSPGLAERWHTQYF. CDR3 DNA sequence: TGTGCCAGCAGCCCCGGACTAGCGGAGAGGTGGCATACGCAGTATTTT.

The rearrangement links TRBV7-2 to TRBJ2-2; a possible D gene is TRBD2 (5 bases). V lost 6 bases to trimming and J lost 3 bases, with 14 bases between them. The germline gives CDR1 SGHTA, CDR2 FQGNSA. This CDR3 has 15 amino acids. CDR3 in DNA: TGTGCCAGCAGGGATGGACTTAGGGACACCGGGGAGCTGTTTTTT. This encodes CASRDGLRDTGELFF.